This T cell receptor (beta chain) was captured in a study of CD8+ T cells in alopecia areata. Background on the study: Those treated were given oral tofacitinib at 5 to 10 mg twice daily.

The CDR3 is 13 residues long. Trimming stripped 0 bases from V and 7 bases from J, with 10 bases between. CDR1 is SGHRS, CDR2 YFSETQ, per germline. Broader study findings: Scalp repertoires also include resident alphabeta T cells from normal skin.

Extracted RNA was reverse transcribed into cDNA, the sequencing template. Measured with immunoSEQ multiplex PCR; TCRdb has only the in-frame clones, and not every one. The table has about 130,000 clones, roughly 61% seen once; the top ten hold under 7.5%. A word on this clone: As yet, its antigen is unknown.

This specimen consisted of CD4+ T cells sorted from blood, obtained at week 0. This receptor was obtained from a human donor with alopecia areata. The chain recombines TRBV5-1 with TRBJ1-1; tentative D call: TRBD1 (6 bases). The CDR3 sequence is CASSLAEQGEAFF. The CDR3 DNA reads TGCGCCAGCAGCTTGGCCGAACAGGGTGAAGCTTTCTTT.